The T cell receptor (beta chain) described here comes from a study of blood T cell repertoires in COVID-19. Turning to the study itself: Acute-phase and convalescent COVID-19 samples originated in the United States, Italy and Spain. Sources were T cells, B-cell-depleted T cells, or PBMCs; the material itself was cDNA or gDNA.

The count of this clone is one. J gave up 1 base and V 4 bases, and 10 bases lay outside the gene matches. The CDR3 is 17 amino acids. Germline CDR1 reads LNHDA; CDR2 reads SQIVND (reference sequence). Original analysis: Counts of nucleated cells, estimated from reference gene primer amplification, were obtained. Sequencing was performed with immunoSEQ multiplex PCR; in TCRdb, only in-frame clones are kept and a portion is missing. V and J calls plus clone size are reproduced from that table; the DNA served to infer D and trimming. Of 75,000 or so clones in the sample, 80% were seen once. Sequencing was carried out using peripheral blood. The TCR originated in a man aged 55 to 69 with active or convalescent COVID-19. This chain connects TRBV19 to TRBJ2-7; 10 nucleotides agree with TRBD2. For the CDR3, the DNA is TGTGCCAGTAGTAGGGTGGGGTCTAGCGGGAGATCCTACGAGCAGTACTTC. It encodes CASSRVGSSGRSYEQYF.